This T cell receptor beta chain is from a study of cytomegalovirus exposure and HLA in healthy donors. Study findings and constraints: An analysis that came later showed most CMV-associated TCR beta chains appearing HLA-restricted.

The PCR made use of 60 Vbeta and 13 Jbeta primers. Using immunoSEQ multiplex PCR, the repertoire was profiled, and TCRdb retains in-frame clones only, with some absent. The sample has approximately 150,000 clones. From germline, CDR1 is MDHEN and CDR2 SYDVKM. Trimming cost V 3 bases and J 0 bases, with 6 bases left between them. The CDR3 contains 14 residues. Details on this clone: Antigen unknown.

The sample was PBMCs. The chain recombines TRBV28 with TRBJ1-5, with D perhaps matching TRBD1 (5 bases). This sequence was found in a middle-aged woman in good health and CMV-seronegative. CDR3 nucleotides: TGTGCCAGCAGTTTGACAGCTAGCAATCAGCCCCAGCATTTT. Residues: CASSLTASNQPQHF.